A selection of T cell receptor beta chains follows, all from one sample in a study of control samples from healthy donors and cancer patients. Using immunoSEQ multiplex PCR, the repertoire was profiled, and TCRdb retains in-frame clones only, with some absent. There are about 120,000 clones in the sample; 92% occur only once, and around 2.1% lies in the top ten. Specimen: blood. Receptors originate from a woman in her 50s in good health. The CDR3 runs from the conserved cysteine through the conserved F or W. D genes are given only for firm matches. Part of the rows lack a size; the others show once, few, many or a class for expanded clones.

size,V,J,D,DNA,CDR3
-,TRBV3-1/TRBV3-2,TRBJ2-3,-,TGTGCCAGCAGCCTGGGTCCTGGAACAGATACGCAGTATTTT,CASSLGPGTDTQYF
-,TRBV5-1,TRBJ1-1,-,TGCGCCAGCAGCTTGGCCAGGACAGAGAACACTGAAGCTTTCTTT,CASSLARTENTEAFF
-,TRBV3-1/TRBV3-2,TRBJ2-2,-,TGTGCCAGCAGCCCCCGACGGACATCGAACACCGGGGAGCTGTTTTTT,CASSPRRTSNTGELFF
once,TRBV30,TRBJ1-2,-,TGTGCCTGGGGGGCCTTTCGTCAGGACGGCTACACCTTC,CAWGAFRQDGYTF
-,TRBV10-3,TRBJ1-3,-,TGTGCCATCGGGTCCAGTGGGCCGGGAGCCGCTGGAAACACCATATATTTT,CAIGSSGPGAAGNTIYF
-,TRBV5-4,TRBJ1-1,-,TGTGCCAGCAGCTCGGGACAAAACACTGAAGCTTTCTTT,CASSSGQNTEAFF
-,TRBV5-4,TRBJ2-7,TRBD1,TGTGCCAGCAGCCGTAGGGACAGCCGATCTCCGGAGGAGCAGTACTTC,CASSRRDSRSPEEQYF
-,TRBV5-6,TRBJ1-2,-,TGTGCCAGCAGCTTCGTTGATGGGTTAACTCCCTATGGCTACACCTTC,CASSFVDGLTPYGYTF
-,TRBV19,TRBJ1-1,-,TGTGCCAGTAGTATACCCTTCCCTTATGAAGCTTTCTTT,CASSIPFPYEAFF
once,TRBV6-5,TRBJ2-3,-,TGTGCCAGCACGCGGGATCGGGGTGATACGCAGTATTTT,CASTRDRGDTQYF
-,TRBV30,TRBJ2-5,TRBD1,TGTGCCTGGAACAGGGGGCAAGAGACCCAGTACTTC,CAWNRGQETQYF
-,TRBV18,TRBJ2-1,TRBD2,TGTGCCAGCTCACCGGGGGTAGCGGGGGCAGGGGAGCAGTTCTTC,CASSPGVAGAGEQFF
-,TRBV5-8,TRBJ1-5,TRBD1,TGTGCCAGCAGCTTTGGACAGGGTTATAGCAATCAGCCCCAGCATTTT,CASSFGQGYSNQPQHF
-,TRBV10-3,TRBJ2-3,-,TGTGCCATCAGTGAGTCGGGGCTAAAAACAGATACGCAGTATTTT,CAISESGLKTDTQYF
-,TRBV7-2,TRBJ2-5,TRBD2,TGTGCCAGCAGCTTATCGGGGGGGCCTCAAGAGACCCAGTACTTC,CASSLSGGPQETQYF
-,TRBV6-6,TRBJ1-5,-,TGTGCCAGCAGCCATACAGGAGAACAGCCCCAGCATTTT,CASSHTGEQPQHF
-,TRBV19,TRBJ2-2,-,TGTGCCAGTAGTATTTATCGGGGGGCGGGCACCGGGGAGCTGTTTTTT,CASSIYRGAGTGELFF
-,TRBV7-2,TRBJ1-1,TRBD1,TGTGCCAGCAGCTTAAGGTGGGCGGGACAGGGGGACACTGAAGCTTTCTTT,CASSLRWAGQGDTEAFF
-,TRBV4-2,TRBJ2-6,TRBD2,TGTGCCAGCAGCCACAAGTCGCGACTAGCACTTCTCCCTGGGGCCAACGTCCTGACTTTC,CASSHKSRLALLPGANVLTF
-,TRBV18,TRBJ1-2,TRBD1,TGTGCCAGCTCAGCGGACAGGGCCTATGGCTACACCTTC,CASSADRAYGYTF
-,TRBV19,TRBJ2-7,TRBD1,TGTGCCGTGACAGGGGGAGACGAGCAGTACTTC,CAVTGGDEQYF
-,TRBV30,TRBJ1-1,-,TGTGCCTGGAGTATGGGAGGCACTGAAGCTTTCTTT,CAWSMGGTEAFF
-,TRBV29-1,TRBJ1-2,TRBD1,TGCAGTCAGGGGGGGGTATGGTATGGCTACACCTTC,CSQGGVWYGYTF
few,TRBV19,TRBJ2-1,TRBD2,TGTGCCAGTAGTCAGATCGGACTAGCGGGGGGTTACAATGAGCAGTTCTTC,CASSQIGLAGGYNEQFF
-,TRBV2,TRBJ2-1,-,TGTGCCAGCAGGGGGGGGCCTCTTGAGCAGTTCTTC,CASRGGPLEQFF
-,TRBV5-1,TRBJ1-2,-,TGCGCCAGCAGCCTTGGACAGAATTATGGCTACACCTTC,CASSLGQNYGYTF
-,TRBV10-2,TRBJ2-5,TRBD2,TGCGCCAGCAGTGATGGGACTAGCGGGGGGGGAATGCGGACCCAGTACTTC,CASSDGTSGGGMRTQYF
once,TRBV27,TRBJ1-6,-,TGTGCCAGCAGCGCAGGCGACCGCTCACCCCTCCACTTT,CASSAGDRSPLHF
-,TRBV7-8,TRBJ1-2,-,TGTGCCAGCAGCTCAGGGACGACTAACTATGGCTACACCTTC,CASSSGTTNYGYTF
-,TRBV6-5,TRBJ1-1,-,TGTGCCAGCAGAATACGGGGCCCGAACACTGAAGCTTTCTTT,CASRIRGPNTEAFF
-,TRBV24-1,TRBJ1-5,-,TGTGCCACCAGTGACCCCGGGGTTAGTAGTCAGCCCCAGCATTTT,CATSDPGVSSQPQHF
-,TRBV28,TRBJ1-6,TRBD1,TGTGCCAGCCGGCCGGGACAGGGGACCTCACCCCTCCACTTT,CASRPGQGTSPLHF
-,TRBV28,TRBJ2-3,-,TGTGCCAGCAGCCTCCTGAGGAGTAGCACAGATACGCAGTATTTT,CASSLLRSSTDTQYF
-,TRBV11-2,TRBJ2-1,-,TGTGCCAGCAGCCAATCCGACAGGTACAACAATGAGCAGTTCTTC,CASSQSDRYNNEQFF
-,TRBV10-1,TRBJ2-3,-,TGCGCCAGCAGTGAGTCGACTAGTCGTGCAGATACGCAGTATTTT,CASSESTSRADTQYF
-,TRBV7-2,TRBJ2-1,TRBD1,TGTGCCAGCAGCTTGCCGGGACAGGGGGCTTGGAGCTCCTACAATGAGCAGTTCTTC,CASSLPGQGAWSSYNEQFF
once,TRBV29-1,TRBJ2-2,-,TGCAGCGCTGTTAGTGGGTTCACCGGGGAGCTGTTTTTT,CSAVSGFTGELFF
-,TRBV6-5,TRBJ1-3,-,TGTGCCAGCACGCAGGACCCCACCTCTGGAAACACCATATATTTT,CASTQDPTSGNTIYF
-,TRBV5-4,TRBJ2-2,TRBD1,TGTGCCAGCAGTAAGAGGGACAGGGCGAACACCGGGGAGCTGTTTTTT,CASSKRDRANTGELFF
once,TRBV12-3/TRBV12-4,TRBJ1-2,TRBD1,TGTGCCAGCAGCCCGGGACAGGGCTACACCTTC,CASSPGQGYTF
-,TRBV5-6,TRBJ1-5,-,TGTGCCAGCAGCTGGGGGGGACAACCGAATCAGCCCCAGCATTTT,CASSWGGQPNQPQHF
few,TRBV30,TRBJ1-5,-,TGTGCCTGGGGGGACAACAATCAGCCCCAGCATTTT,CAWGDNNQPQHF
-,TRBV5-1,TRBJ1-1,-,TGCGCCAGCAGCAGCGCCGTGTTGGGGGCTGGCACTGAAGCTTTCTTT,CASSSAVLGAGTEAFF
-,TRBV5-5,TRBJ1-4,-,TGTGCCAGCAGCTTGGACTTTGGACGGGGGAATGAAAAACTGTTTTTT,CASSLDFGRGNEKLFF
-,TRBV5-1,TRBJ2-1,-,TGCGCCAGCAGCTTTACGCTAGGGGGGGTCGACAATGAGCAGTTCTTC,CASSFTLGGVDNEQFF
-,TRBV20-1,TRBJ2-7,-,TGCAGTGCTAGAGATCCGCGCGAGCAGTACTTC,CSARDPREQYF
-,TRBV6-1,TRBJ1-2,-,TGTGCCAGCAGTGAAGCGGCAGCGGGGTTGTATGGCTACACCTTC,CASSEAAAGLYGYTF
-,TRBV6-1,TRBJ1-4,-,TGTGCCAGCAGTGAAATTACAGCTGAAAAACTGTTTTTT,CASSEITAEKLFF
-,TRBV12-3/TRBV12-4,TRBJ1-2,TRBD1,TGTGCCACCGGGAGGGGACAGGGGGGTGGCTACACCTTC,CATGRGQGGGYTF
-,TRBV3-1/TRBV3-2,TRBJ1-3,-,TGTGCCAGCAGCCAAGTGTATCCGGGACTCTCTGGAAACACCATATATTTT,CASSQVYPGLSGNTIYF
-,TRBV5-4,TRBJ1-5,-,TGTGCCAGCAGCTTGGGGGGAGGGGGGAGCAATCAGCCCCAGCATTTT,CASSLGGGGSNQPQHF
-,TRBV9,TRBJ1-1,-,TGTGCCAGCATTAAGAAGGGGGTCATGAACACTGAAGCTTTCTTT,CASIKKGVMNTEAFF
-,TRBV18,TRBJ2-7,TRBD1,TGTGCCAGCTCACCACCAGGGACAGGGGGCATAGGGGCCTACGAGCAGTACTTC,CASSPPGTGGIGAYEQYF
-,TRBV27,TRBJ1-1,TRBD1,TGTGCCAGCGGTGACCCCGGACAGGGTGGCACTGAAGCTTTCTTT,CASGDPGQGGTEAFF
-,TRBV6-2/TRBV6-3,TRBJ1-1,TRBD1,TGTGCCAGCAGTTTCCCGACAGGGCGCACTGAAGCTTTCTTT,CASSFPTGRTEAFF
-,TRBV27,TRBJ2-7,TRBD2,TGTGCCAGCAGTTTATCGGGAGGGACCTACGAGCAGTACTTC,CASSLSGGTYEQYF